Each of the 2 T cell receptor beta chains below was sequenced from the same sample in a study of chemoradiotherapy in HPV16-positive cancers. Using immunoSEQ multiplex PCR, the repertoire was profiled, and TCRdb retains in-frame clones only, with some absent. The sample includes 420 or so clones, 88% seen only once; the top ten take approximately 7.2%. The sequencing used tumor tissue, collected from a patient who underwent chemoradiotherapy. The receptors derive from a human donor with HPV-associated anogenital cancer.

V and J are TRBV7-9 and TRBJ2-2; 7 bases align to TRBD2. V shed 3 bases, J shed 4 bases, and the junction held 8 bases outside the gene matches. Germline V CDR1 and CDR2: SEHNR, FQNEAQ (reference sequence). The length of the CDR3 is 16 residues. The CDR3 DNA sequence: TGTGCCAGCAGCTTCTCACGGGAGGCCCCCACCGGGGAGCTGTTTTTT. The encoded protein is CASSFSREAPTGELFF.

The chain links TRBV7-6 to TRBJ2-3; D gene uncertain. Trimming cost V 3 bases and J 0 bases, with 7 bases left between them. Germline loops: CDR1 SGHVS, CDR2 FNYEAQ. This CDR3 has 14 residues. CDR3 sequence reads: CASSFTESTDTQYF. The CDR3 region has the DNA TGTGCCAGCAGCTTCACAGAGAGCACAGATACGCAGTATTTT.